These 29 T cell receptor beta chains share one sample of origin, sequenced in a study of PD-L1 blockade in urothelial cancer. This sample's time point: pretreatment peripheral blood. TCRdb's table, derived via immunoSEQ multiplex PCR, lists solely in-frame clones and lacks some. This sample has tens of thousands of clones, with 70% to 90% found just once. The sequenced sample was PBMCs, obtained around atezolizumab (anti-PD-L1) treatment. These receptors all come from a man between 60 and 75 years old with urothelial cancer.

The chain is built from TRBV5-1 and TRBJ2-7; 7 bases line up with TRBD1. Germline lookup yields CDR1 SGHRS and CDR2 YFSETQ. This CDR3 has 15 amino acids. Germline trimming cut 6 bases from V and 1 base from J; bases unmatched to any gene: 10. CDR3 nucleotides: TGCGCCAGCAAGCCAGCCGGGACAGCGTCCTACGAGCAGTACTTC. It yields the protein CASKPAGTASYEQYF.

The chain employs TRBV9 and TRBJ2-2; a weak D match, TRBD2 (6 bases). V shed 3 bases and J shed 1 base, with 10 bases lying between them. CDR3 length equals 15 residues. The germline CDR1 and CDR2 sequences are SGDLS and YYNGEE. The CDR3 nucleotides read TGTGCCAGCAGCGGCGGGACTTGGAACACCGGGGAGCTGTTTTTT. Protein: CASSGGTWNTGELFF.

This clone occurred a few times. V usage is TRBV7-9 and J usage is TRBJ1-6, with a tentative D call TRBD1 (5 bases). The germline V gene encodes CDR1 SEHNR and CDR2 FQNEAQ (reference sequence). This CDR3 spans 15 amino acids. The V end was cut by 5 bases, the J end by 7 bases, with 15 bases between. The CDR3 region is CASSKNGGVNSPLHF. Written as DNA, the CDR3 is TGTGCCAGCAGCAAGAACGGGGGTGTAAATTCACCCCTCCACTTT.

At least ten counts were recorded for this clone. This chain connects TRBV4-1 to TRBJ1-2; D uncertain. The CDR3 is made up of 14 amino acids. V lost 0 bases, J lost 3 bases, and 8 bases lay in between. Germline CDR1 is MGHRA and CDR2 is YSYEKL. The CDR3 spells CASSQDGRDYGYTF. In DNA form, the CDR3 reads TGCGCCAGCAGCCAAGATGGGAGGGACTATGGCTACACCTTC.

The DNA of the CDR3 is TGTGCCAGCTCACCTCTTGGACAGGGAGGTTTCTCTGGAAACACCATATATTTT. Protein: CASSPLGQGGFSGNTIYF. The V and J genes are TRBV18 and TRBJ1-3; 8 bases fit TRBD1. The CDR3 is 18 amino acids. With 3 bases clipped from V and 0 bases from J, the junction kept 10 bases outside the gene matches. CDR1 and CDR2 from the germline V gene are KGHSH and LQKENI.

The chain is built from TRBV18 and TRBJ2-5; TRBD1 matches 9 bases. The V gene end was trimmed by 3 bases and the J gene end by 4 bases; junction bases not matched to a gene: 3. CDR3 size: 14 residues. Germline V gives CDR1 KGHSH, CDR2 LQKENI. The CDR3 sequence is CASSPGQGGETQYF. The CDR3 DNA follows: TGTGCCAGCTCACCGGGACAGGGTGGAGAGACCCAGTACTTC. Complete variable domain (other parts from reference TRBV18 and TRBJ2-5): NAGVMQNPRHLVRRRGQEARLRCSPMKGHSHVYWYRQLPEEGLKFMVYLQKENIIDESGMPKERFSAEFPKEGPSILRIQQVVRGDSAAYFCASSPGQGGETQYFGPGTRLLVL.

This clone was seen a handful of times. The chain couples TRBV10-1 to TRBJ1-1; D is unclear. From germline, CDR1 is WNHNN and CDR2 SYGVQD (reference sequence). The V and J ends lost 6 bases and 7 bases respectively, with 12 bases between them. The CDR3 runs to 12 residues. This CDR3 reads CASRSPKSEAFF. As DNA, the CDR3 is TGCGCCAGCAGGAGCCCCAAGAGTGAAGCTTTCTTT.

V usage is TRBV18 and J usage is TRBJ1-4, with 8 positions matching TRBD1. The CDR3 spans 14 residues. V shed 3 bases, J shed 5 bases, and the junction held 2 bases outside the gene matches. CDR1 KGHSH and CDR2 LQKENI come from the germline V gene. In nucleotides, the CDR3 is TGTGCCAGCTCACCGGGACAGGCAAATGAAAAACTGTTTTTT. This translates into CASSPGQANEKLFF.

This clone was found a few times. The chain is built from TRBV2 and TRBJ1-5; D is unclear. The CDR3 sequence is 13 residues long. Trimming stripped 6 bases from V and 7 bases from J, with 13 bases between. Germline CDR1 SNHLY, CDR2 FYNNEI. CDR3 sequence: CASRFATFQPQHF. Written as DNA, the CDR3 is TGTGCCAGCAGGTTCGCAACTTTCCAGCCCCAGCATTTT. Full variable domain (outside the CDR3, taken from reference TRBV2 and TRBJ1-5): EPEVTQTPSHQVTQMGQEVILRCVPISNHLYFYWYRQILGQKVEFLVSFYNNEISEKSEIFDDQFSVERPDGSNFTLKIRSTKLEDSAMYFCASRFATFQPQHFGDGTRLSIL.

CDR3: CSVEVVSSYEQYF. The CDR3 DNA follows: TGCAGCGTTGAAGTGGTCAGTTCCTACGAGCAGTACTTC. V gene TRBV29-1 combines with J gene TRBJ2-7, with no clear D. Germline V gene data show CDR1 as SQVTM and CDR2 as ANQGSEA. Deletions cut 1 base from V and 1 base from J, with 8 bases between. The CDR3 runs to 13 residues.

The chain combines TRBV9 with TRBJ2-2; 11 bases match TRBD2. The CDR3 has 16 residues. Germline V CDR1 and CDR2: SGDLS, YYNGEE. V shed 0 bases, J shed 7 bases, and the junction held 5 bases outside the gene matches. For the CDR3, the DNA is TGTGCCAGCAGCGTAGATAGCGGGAGGGCCCTCGGGGAGCTGTTTTTT. Protein sequence: CASSVDSGRALGELFF.

The chain links TRBV5-1 to TRBJ1-2; D is uncertain. From germline, CDR1 is SGHRS and CDR2 YFSETQ. Trimming removed 6 bases at V and 0 bases at J, with 24 bases between. The length of the CDR3 is 18 residues. CDR3 nucleotide sequence: TGCGCCAGCACCGCAGGAGGACTTTCCGGAGGCCCTAACTATGGCTACACCTTC. Translated, it gives CASTAGGLSGGPNYGYTF.

This clone was counted only a few times. The chain is built from TRBV9 and TRBJ2-2; TRBD1 matches at 7 bases. The germline CDR1 and CDR2 sequences are SGDLS and YYNGEE. This CDR3 comprises 15 residues. J gave up 1 base and V 4 bases, and 4 bases lay outside the gene matches. CDR3 sequence reads: CASSRGGGNTGELFF. As DNA, the CDR3 is TGTGCCAGCAGCAGAGGGGGCGGGAACACCGGGGAGCTGTTTTTT.

The gene calls are TRBV5-1 and TRBJ2-1; TRBD1 aligns across 9 bases. Germline trimming cut 5 bases from V and 5 bases from J; bases unmatched to any gene: 5. The CDR3 is 14 residues long. Germline V gives CDR1 SGHRS, CDR2 YFSETQ. CDR3 loop: CASSWGQGNNEQFF. CDR3 DNA sequence: TGCGCCAGCAGTTGGGGACAGGGCAACAATGAGCAGTTCTTC.

This rearrangement joins TRBV11-2 to TRBJ2-3; TRBD2 matches at 8 bases. The trim removed 2 bases at V and 2 bases at J, leaving 9 bases unmatched. From germline, CDR1 is SGHAT and CDR2 FQNNGV. CDR3 size: 17 residues. The DNA for the CDR3 is TGTGCCAGCAGCTTAACTTGGCGGGGGGTTCTCACAGATACGCAGTATTTT. Its protein is CASSLTWRGVLTDTQYF.

V and J are TRBV30 and TRBJ2-5; a possible D gene is TRBD2 (6 bases). The V gene lost 5 bases and the J gene lost 5 bases, with 15 bases spanning the gap. Looked up from germline, CDR1 is GTSNPN and CDR2 is SVGIG (reference sequence). The CDR3 contains 13 residues. The CDR3, as DNA: TGTGCCTGGGATACCCCAGGGACTGAGACCCAGTACTTC. It translates to CAWDTPGTETQYF.

The chain carries TRBV6-5 and TRBJ2-7, with TRBD1 as a possible D gene (6 bases). Deletions cut 2 bases from V and 4 bases from J, with 9 bases between. The CDR3 length is 13 residues. CDR1 MNHEY and CDR2 SVGAGI come from the germline V gene. CDR3 amino acids: CASSYARGYEQYF. CDR3 DNA: TGTGCCAGCAGTTACGCCAGGGGATACGAGCAGTACTTC.

Here the CDR3 reads CASSFLGSSGSFSHKQYF. For the CDR3, the DNA is TGTGCCAGCAGCTTTCTGGGATCTAGCGGGAGTTTCAGCCACAAGCAGTACTTC. The V and J genes are TRBV7-9 and TRBJ2-7; 10 bases line up with TRBD2. The CDR3 has 18 residues. Looked up from germline, CDR1 is SEHNR and CDR2 is FQNEAQ (reference sequence). Trimming cost V 3 bases and J 8 bases; bases outside gene matches: 19.

The chain employs TRBV29-1 and TRBJ2-7, with a possible D match to TRBD1 (5 bases). V lost 0 bases to trimming and J lost 4 bases, with 10 bases between them. Germline V gene data show CDR1 as SQVTM and CDR2 as ANQGSEA. CDR3 size: 13 residues. CDR3 sequence: CSVEDPDKYEQYF. The CDR3 DNA is TGCAGCGTTGAAGATCCGGACAAATACGAGCAGTACTTC.

V gene TRBV29-1 combines with J gene TRBJ1-1; D gene unclear. Germline CDR1 reads SQVTM; CDR2 reads ANQGSEA. Trimming took off 5 bases at V and 0 bases at J, with 7 bases between the two ends. This CDR3 is 12 amino acids long. The CDR3 nucleotides read TGCAGCGTTTCCTCGTTGAACACTGAAGCTTTCTTT. Residues: CSVSSLNTEAFF.

This clone was detected once. The V gene is TRBV19, the J gene TRBJ2-1, with 7 bases aligning to TRBD1. Looked up from germline, CDR1 is LNHDA and CDR2 is SQIVND (reference sequence). V lost 1 base to trimming and J lost 7 bases; unmatched junction nucleotides: 7. The CDR3 consists of 15 residues. The CDR3 region is CASSIAPTGRNEQFF. CDR3 coding DNA: TGTGCCAGTAGTATAGCCCCGACAGGGCGGAATGAGCAGTTCTTC.

V is TRBV9 and J is TRBJ2-1; tentative D call: TRBD2 (5 bases). The CDR3 extends over 13 amino acids. In germline, CDR1 is SGDLS, CDR2 YYNGEE. Trimming removed 2 bases at V and 10 bases at J, with 13 bases between. The CDR3 DNA reads TGTGCCAGCAGCGTTTCGGCGACTAAGGAGCAGTTCTTC. It codes for CASSVSATKEQFF. Filled out from reference TRBV9 and TRBJ2-1, the complete variable domain reads DSGVTQTPKHLITATGQRVTLRCSPRSGDLSVYWYQQSLDQGLQFLIQYYNGEERAKGNILERFSAQQFPDLHSELNLSSLELGDSALYFCASSVSATKEQFFGPGTRLTVL.

This sequence joins TRBV28 and TRBJ2-5; D is possibly TRBD1 (6 bases). Germline values: CDR1 MDHEN, CDR2 SYDVKM. Between the trimmed V and J ends, which lost 8 bases and 5 bases, there was a span of 15 bases. This CDR3 is 13 amino acids long. CDR3 nucleotides: TGTGCCAGCGGGAGAGGGGGTCCGGAGACCCAGTACTTC. Its protein product is CASGRGGPETQYF.

The chain has TRBV10-2 and TRBJ1-5; no firm D call. The CDR3 length is 16 residues. CDR1 WSHSY and CDR2 SAAADI come from the germline V gene. V was shortened by 0 bases and J by 4 bases, with 13 bases between the two germline ends. CDR3 amino acids: CASSESQGSGNQPQHF. DNA for the CDR3: TGCGCCAGCAGTGAGTCGCAAGGGAGCGGGAATCAGCCCCAGCATTTT.

The rearrangement uses TRBV30 and TRBJ1-5; D perhaps matches TRBD1 (5 bases). Per the germline V gene, CDR1 is GTSNPN and CDR2 is SVGIG (reference sequence). The ends were cut back, 4 bases at V and 4 bases at J, with 11 bases in the middle. The CDR3 is 13 residues long. The CDR3 DNA reads as TGTGCCTGGAACCGGGACTTAAATCAGCCCCAGCATTTT. Translated, it gives CAWNRDLNQPQHF.

The CDR3 DNA follows: TGTGCCAGCAGTTTATCACCGGCCTGGGAGAGAGAGCAGTACTTC. This gives the protein CASSLSPAWEREQYF. The genes are TRBV27 and TRBJ2-7; tentative D call: TRBD2 (5 bases). The V end was cut by 0 bases, the J end by 7 bases, with 16 bases between. Germline CDR1 is MNHEY and CDR2 is SMNVEV (reference sequence). There are 15 residues in the CDR3.

V gene TRBV27 combines with J gene TRBJ1-5; the match to TRBD1 covers 9 bases. After removal of 0 bases from V and 2 bases from J, the junction contained 5 bases not matched to a gene. This CDR3 has 17 amino acids. Germline values: CDR1 MNHEY, CDR2 SMNVEV (reference sequence). CDR3 in amino acids: CASSLSRGQGGNQPQHF. Here the CDR3 DNA reads TGTGCCAGCAGTTTATCTAGGGGACAGGGTGGCAATCAGCCCCAGCATTTT.

The chain carries TRBV19 and TRBJ2-1; TRBD2 matches 11 bases. CDR1 and CDR2 (germline): LNHDA, SQIVND (reference sequence). CDR3 length: 16 residues. V shed 5 bases, J shed 8 bases, and the junction held 11 bases outside the gene matches. CDR3 in DNA: TGTGCCAGTAGTTTCACTAGCGGGAGAAGGAACGATGAGCAGTTCTTC. This gives the protein CASSFTSGRRNDEQFF.

CDR3 coding DNA: TGTGCCAGCAGCTTAGCGGTCCGGAGTGGCGGCTACGAGCAGTACTTC. The encoded protein is CASSLAVRSGGYEQYF. V usage is TRBV7-2 and J usage is TRBJ2-7; D unclear. Germline V CDR1 and CDR2: SGHTA, FQGNSA. CDR3 length: 16 amino acids. V was trimmed by 0 bases and J by 3 bases, leaving 15 bases between them.